The 23 T cell receptor beta chains in this list originate from one sample, sequenced in a study of cytomegalovirus exposure and HLA in healthy donors. The repertoire was sequenced with immunoSEQ multiplex PCR; TCRdb's copy has only in-frame clones and lacks some. Of about 160,000 clones in the sample, roughly 90% are singletons; the top ten hold 4% to 4.5%. Sequenced sample: PBMCs. The receptors stem from a young man in good health and CMV-seropositive.

V and J are TRBV11-3 and TRBJ2-5; 8 nucleotides agree with TRBD2. Germline-derived CDR1 and CDR2 are SGHNT and YENEEA. CDR3 length: 15 residues. With V trimmed by 4 bases and J by 5 bases, 9 bases remained unmatched. The DNA of the CDR3 is TGTGCCAGCAGCTCGGGAGGGCCGGGAATGGAGACCCAGTACTTC. This sequence encodes CASSSGGPGMETQYF.

This chain joins TRBV19 and TRBJ1-2; D call uncertain. This CDR3 region has 14 residues. Trimming shortened V by 3 bases and J by 5 bases, and 13 bases separated the two germline ends. Germline V lookup: CDR1 LNHDA, CDR2 SQIVND (reference sequence). The CDR3 spells CASSMAGGSYGYTF. DNA for the CDR3: TGTGCCAGTAGTATGGCCGGCGGATCTTATGGCTACACCTTC.

The J gene is TRBJ1-2, the V gene TRBV28, with D tentatively TRBD1 (5 bases). The V gene lost 6 bases and the J gene lost 0 bases, with 20 bases spanning the gap. This CDR3 spans 17 amino acids. Looked up from germline, CDR1 is MDHEN and CDR2 is SYDVKM. CDR3 protein: CASRRETRTPTNYGYTF. The CDR3 bases are TGTGCCAGCAGACGGGAGACTAGGACACCCACTAACTATGGCTACACCTTC.

This clone occurred a few times. This chain uses TRBV25-1 with TRBJ2-1, with D possibly TRBD1 on 5 matching bases. Trimming pared 4 bases from V and 8 bases from J, leaving 9 bases between. The CDR3 has 12 residues. Germline V lookup: CDR1 MGHDK, CDR2 SYGVNS. In DNA form, the CDR3 reads TGTGCCAGCAGTGTTGACAGTGATGAGCAGTTCTTC. Its protein product is CASSVDSDEQFF.

The V call is TRBV14, the J call TRBJ2-1, with 7 bases lining up with TRBD1. The V and J ends lost 5 bases and 7 bases, in that order; junction bases with no gene match: 17. The CDR3 length is 17 residues. Germline V lookup: CDR1 SGHDN, CDR2 FVKESK. The CDR3 DNA reads TGTGCCAGCAGCGCGACCATCGACAGGGTGATTGGGAATGAGCAGTTCTTC. Translated, it gives CASSATIDRVIGNEQFF. Filled out from reference TRBV14 and TRBJ2-1, the complete variable domain reads EAGVTQFPSHSVIEKGQTVTLRCDPISGHDNLYWYRRVMGKEIKFLLHFVKESKQDESGMPNNRFLAERTGGTYSTLKVQPAELEDSGVYFCASSATIDRVIGNEQFFGPGTRLTVL.

J is TRBJ2-5 and V is TRBV28, with 12 bases aligning to TRBD2. The CDR3 spans 20 residues. With 5 bases clipped from V and 5 bases from J, the junction kept 21 bases outside the gene matches. Germline CDR1 is MDHEN and CDR2 is SYDVKM. CDR3 loop: CASSPTWTGVGLAGLETQYF. As DNA, the CDR3 is TGTGCCAGCAGTCCAACCTGGACAGGGGTAGGACTAGCGGGATTGGAGACCCAGTACTTC.

This chain links TRBV5-1 with TRBJ2-1, with 7 positions matching TRBD2. The J segment lost 3 bases and the V segment lost 0 bases, leaving 6 bases of the junction unmatched. CDR3 length: 16 residues. In germline, CDR1 is SGHRS, CDR2 YFSETQ. CDR3 DNA: TGCGCCAGCAGCTTGGCTACGGCTAGCGGCTACAATGAGCAGTTCTTC. This translates into CASSLATASGYNEQFF.

The genes are TRBV21-1 and TRBJ1-1. TRBV21-1 is given as a pseudogene. This CDR3 is built from 17 residues. In DNA, the CDR3 is TGTGCCAGCAGCTCCTCCCCGGGGGGCGGGATGAACACTGAAGCTTTCTTT. Protein: CASSSSPGGGMNTEAFF.

The CDR3 region is CSADLAYEQFF. Written as DNA, the CDR3 is TGCAGTGCTGACCTAGCGTATGAGCAGTTCTTC. This sequence joins TRBV20-1 and TRBJ2-1, with TRBD2 as a possible D gene (6 bases). The CDR3 sequence is 11 residues long. Germline V gene sequence: CDR1 DFQATT, CDR2 SNEGSKA (reference sequence). Trimming shortened V by 5 bases and J by 8 bases, and 10 bases separated the two germline ends.

The rearrangement joins TRBV5-1 to TRBJ1-3, with unresolved D. V lost 4 bases and J lost 2, with 10 bases in between. The CDR3 totals 14 residues. Germline V gene lookup returns CDR1 SGHRS and CDR2 YFSETQ. The CDR3, as DNA: TGCGCCAGCAGCGCCGCCGGGGCTGGAAACACCATATATTTT. It codes for CASSAAGAGNTIYF.

The genes are TRBV5-4 and TRBJ1-2; D is ambiguous. CDR1 is SGHNT, CDR2 YYREEE, per germline (reference sequence). The CDR3 runs to 15 residues. V lost 2 bases and J lost 4, with 15 bases in between. For the CDR3, the DNA is TGTGCCAGCAGCTTAACAGACAACGACCCCTATGGCTACACCTTC. As protein: CASSLTDNDPYGYTF.

The chain joins TRBV6-6 to TRBJ2-1; 9 bases map to TRBD2. V lost 4 bases to trimming and J lost 5 bases; unmatched junction nucleotides: 6. Per the germline V gene, CDR1 is MNHNY and CDR2 is SVGAGI (reference sequence). This CDR3 is 15 amino acids long. CDR3 nucleotide sequence: TGTGCCAGCAGTTCCGCGGGAGGGCTGAACAATGAGCAGTTCTTC. It encodes CASSSAGGLNNEQFF.

The CDR3 DNA reads as TGTGCCAGCAGTGAAACCTTAATAGGGACAGGGTACACTGAAGCTTTCTTT. Protein sequence: CASSETLIGTGYTEAFF. This chain connects TRBV2 to TRBJ1-1, with 9 nucleotides matching TRBD1. The CDR3 runs 17 residues. Unmatched junction bases numbered 10, after V lost 2 bases and J lost 3 bases. Germline CDR1 reads SNHLY; CDR2 reads FYNNEI.

V is TRBV4-1 and J is TRBJ2-1; D may be TRBD1 (6 bases). The CDR3 totals 16 residues. V lost 1 base and J lost 5, with 15 bases in between. CDR1 MGHRA and CDR2 YSYEKL come from the germline V gene. DNA of the CDR3: TGCGCCAGCAGCCAAGCGAACCAGGGGTACCACAATGAGCAGTTCTTC. It is translated as CASSQANQGYHNEQFF.

The genes are TRBV7-9 and TRBJ2-7, with D possibly being TRBD1 (6 bases). The V gene lost 3 bases and the J gene lost 0 bases, with 12 bases spanning the gap. Looked up from germline, CDR1 is SEHNR and CDR2 is FQNEAQ (reference sequence). CDR3 length: 15 residues. The CDR3 DNA follows: TGTGCCAGCAGCTTGGCAGGGGTCACCTCCTACGAGCAGTACTTC. Translated: CASSLAGVTSYEQYF.

The chain is built from TRBV5-1 and TRBJ2-6; D is perhaps TRBD2 (6 bases). Germline lookup yields CDR1 SGHRS and CDR2 YFSETQ. The CDR3 extends over 14 amino acids. V lost 5 bases and J lost 0, with 6 bases in between. The CDR3 sequence is CASRRGSGANVLTF. In DNA form, the CDR3 reads TGCGCCAGCAGGCGGGGCTCTGGGGCCAACGTCCTGACTTTC. The full variable domain, with the rest looked up from reference TRBV5-1 and TRBJ2-6, is KAGVTQTPRYLIKTRGQQVTLSCSPISGHRSVSWYQQTPGQGLQFLFEYFSETQRNKGNFPGRFSGRQFSNSRSEMNVSTLELGDSALYLCASRRGSGANVLTFGAGSRLTVL.

This clone was recorded only once. The V gene is TRBV6-5, the J gene TRBJ1-4; D possibly corresponds to TRBD1 (5 bases). Germline V gene data show CDR1 as MNHEY and CDR2 as SVGAGI. The CDR3 spans 14 residues. Trimming took off 2 bases at V and 6 bases at J, with 10 bases between the two ends. The chain's CDR3 is CASSYGGGDEKLFF. The CDR3, as DNA: TGTGCCAGCAGTTACGGGGGAGGAGATGAAAAACTGTTTTTT.

The CDR3 reads CASSFLTGTSARNEQFF. The DNA of the CDR3 is TGTGCCAGCAGCTTCCTAACCGGGACTAGCGCCCGCAATGAGCAGTTCTTC. This chain uses TRBV11-3 with TRBJ2-1, with 10 nucleotides matching TRBD2. The CDR3 is 17 residues long. Germline V gene data show CDR1 as SGHNT and CDR2 as YENEEA. Trimming at V came to 3 bases and at J to 6 bases, leaving 11 bases not matched to a gene.

The chain carries TRBV7-9 and TRBJ1-5; 7 bases fit TRBD1. This CDR3 comprises 14 residues. Looked up from germline, CDR1 is SEHNR and CDR2 is FQNEAQ (reference sequence). V dropped 5 bases and J dropped 2; count of bases not matched to a gene: 3. CDR3 nucleotide sequence: TGTGCCAGCAGCAACGGGACAGGCAATCAGCCCCAGCATTTT. It is translated as CASSNGTGNQPQHF.

The V and J genes are TRBV7-2 and TRBJ2-3, with 11 positions matching TRBD2. V was pared by 5 bases and J by 0 bases, with 13 bases of the junction left unmatched. Per the germline V gene, CDR1 is SGHTA and CDR2 is FQGNSA. CDR3 size: 19 residues. DNA of the CDR3: TGTGCCAGCAGCCCTTTAGCGGGAGGGCTTTTCCCTAGCACAGATACGCAGTATTTT. Protein sequence: CASSPLAGGLFPSTDTQYF.

The chain combines TRBV2 with TRBJ2-1; D is possibly TRBD2 (9 bases). Trimming took 6 bases from V and 16 from J, leaving 28 bases between them. The CDR3 contains 15 residues. Germline-derived CDR1 and CDR2 are SNHLY and FYNNEI. The CDR3 region is CASRQGGLAGRGFFF. The DNA of the CDR3 is TGTGCCAGCAGACAGGGGGGGCTAGCGGGGCGGGGTTTTTTCTTC.

The V call is TRBV28, the J call TRBJ2-7; D is unresolved. V lost 5 bases and J lost 0, with 14 bases in between. CDR3 size: 15 residues. The V gene's germline CDR1 is MDHEN and CDR2 SYDVKM. The chain's CDR3 is CASSPHSSNSYEQYF. CDR3 DNA: TGTGCCAGCAGTCCTCATAGTAGTAACTCCTACGAGCAGTACTTC.

V is TRBV10-1 and J is TRBJ2-7; a weak D match, TRBD2 (5 bases). The CDR3 contains 14 residues. Trimming removed 5 bases from V and 1 base from J, with 12 bases in between. Germline V gene sequence: CDR1 WNHNN, CDR2 SYGVQD (reference sequence). This chain's CDR3 is CASSPEGRSYEQYF. In DNA, the CDR3 is TGCGCCAGCAGTCCTGAGGGAAGGTCCTACGAGCAGTACTTC.